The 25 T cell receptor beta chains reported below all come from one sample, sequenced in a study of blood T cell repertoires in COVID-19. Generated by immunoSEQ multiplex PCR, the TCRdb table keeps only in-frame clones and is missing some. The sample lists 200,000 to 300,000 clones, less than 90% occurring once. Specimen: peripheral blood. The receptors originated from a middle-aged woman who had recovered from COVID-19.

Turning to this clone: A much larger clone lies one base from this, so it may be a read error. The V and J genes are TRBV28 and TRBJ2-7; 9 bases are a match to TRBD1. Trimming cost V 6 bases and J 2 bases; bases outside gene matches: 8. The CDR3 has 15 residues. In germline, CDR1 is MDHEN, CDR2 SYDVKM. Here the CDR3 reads CASSPWGQGAYEQYF. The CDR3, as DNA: TGTGCCAGCAGCCCCTGGGGACAGGGAGCCTACGAGCAGTACTTC.

CDR3 amino acids: CASSLNNNEQFF. The DNA of the CDR3 is TGTGCCAGCAGTCTAAATAACAATGAGCAGTTCTTC. The chain links TRBV6-5 to TRBJ2-1; D gene uncertain. The CDR3 consists of 12 residues. From germline, CDR1 is MNHEY and CDR2 SVGAGI. V lost 5 bases to trimming and J lost 5 bases, with 7 bases between them.

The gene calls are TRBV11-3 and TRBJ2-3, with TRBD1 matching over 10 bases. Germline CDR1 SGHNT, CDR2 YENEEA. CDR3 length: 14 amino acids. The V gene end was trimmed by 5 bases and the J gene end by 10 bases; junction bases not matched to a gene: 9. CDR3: CASSPPWTGGAQYF. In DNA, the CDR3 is TGTGCCAGCAGCCCACCTTGGACAGGGGGGGCGCAGTATTTT. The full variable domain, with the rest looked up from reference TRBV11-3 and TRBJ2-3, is EAGVVQSPRYKIIEKKQPVAFWCNPISGHNTLYWYLQNLGQGPELLIRYENEEAVDDSQLPKDRFSAERLKGVDSTLKIQPAELGDSAVYLCASSPPWTGGAQYFGPGTRLTVL.

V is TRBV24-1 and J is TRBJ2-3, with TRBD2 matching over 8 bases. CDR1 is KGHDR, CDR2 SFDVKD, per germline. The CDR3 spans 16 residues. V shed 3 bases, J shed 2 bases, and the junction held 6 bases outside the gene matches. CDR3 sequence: CATSDLSGANTDTQYF. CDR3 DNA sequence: TGTGCCACCAGTGATCTTAGCGGGGCTAACACAGATACGCAGTATTTT.

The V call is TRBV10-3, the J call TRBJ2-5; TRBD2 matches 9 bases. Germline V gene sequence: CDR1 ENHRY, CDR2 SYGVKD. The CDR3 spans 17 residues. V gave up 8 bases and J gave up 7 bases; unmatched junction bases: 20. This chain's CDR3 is CAIGESPGLANLGTQYF. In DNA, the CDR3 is TGTGCCATCGGAGAGAGCCCGGGACTAGCCAACCTCGGGACCCAGTACTTC.

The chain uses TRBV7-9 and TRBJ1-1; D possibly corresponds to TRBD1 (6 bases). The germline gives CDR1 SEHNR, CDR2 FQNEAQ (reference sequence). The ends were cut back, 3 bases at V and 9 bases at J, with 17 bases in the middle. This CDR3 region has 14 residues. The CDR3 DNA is TGTGCCAGCAGCTTGGGACAAATAGGTTTCCAAGCTTTCTTT. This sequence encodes CASSLGQIGFQAFF.

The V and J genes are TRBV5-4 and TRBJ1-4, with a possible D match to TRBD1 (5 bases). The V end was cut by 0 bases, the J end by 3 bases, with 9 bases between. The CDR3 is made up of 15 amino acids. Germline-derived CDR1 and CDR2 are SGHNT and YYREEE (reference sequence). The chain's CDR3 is CASSLAGGSNEKLFF. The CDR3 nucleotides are TGTGCCAGCAGCTTGGCCGGGGGGTCTAATGAAAAACTGTTTTTT.

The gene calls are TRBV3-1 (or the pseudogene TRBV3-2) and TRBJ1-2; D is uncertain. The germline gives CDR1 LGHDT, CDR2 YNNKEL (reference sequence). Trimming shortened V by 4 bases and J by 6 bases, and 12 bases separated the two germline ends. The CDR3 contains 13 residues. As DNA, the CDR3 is TGTGCCAGCAGCCCGCTGGGCGAGAATGGCTACACCTTC. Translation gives CASSPLGENGYTF.

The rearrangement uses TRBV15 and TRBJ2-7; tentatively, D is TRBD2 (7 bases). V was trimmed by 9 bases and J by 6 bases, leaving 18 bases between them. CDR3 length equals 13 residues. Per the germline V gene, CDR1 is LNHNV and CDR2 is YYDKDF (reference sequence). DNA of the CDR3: TGTGCCACGGGAATGGCGGGGGCCGGCGAGCAGTACTTC. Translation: CATGMAGAGEQYF.

This chain's CDR3 is CSVEPGFYNEQFF. In nucleotides, the CDR3 is TGCAGCGTTGAGCCAGGGTTCTACAATGAGCAGTTCTTC. The V gene is TRBV29-1, the J gene TRBJ2-1; perhaps TRBD1 as D (5 bases). The CDR3 sequence is 13 residues long. Trimming left V 3 bases short and J 3 bases short, with 9 bases between. Germline V CDR1 and CDR2: SQVTM, ANQGSEA.

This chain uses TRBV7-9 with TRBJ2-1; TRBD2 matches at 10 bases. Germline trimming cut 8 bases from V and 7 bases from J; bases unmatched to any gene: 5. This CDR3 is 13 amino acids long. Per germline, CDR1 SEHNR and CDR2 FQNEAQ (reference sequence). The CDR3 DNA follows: TGTGCCAGCGTCAGCGGGGGGGCTAATGAGCAGTTCTTC. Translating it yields CASVSGGANEQFF. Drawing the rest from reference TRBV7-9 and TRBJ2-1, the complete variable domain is DTGVSQNPRHKITKRGQNVTFRCDPISEHNRLYWYRQTLGQGPEFLTYFQNEAQLEKSRLLSDRFSAERPKGSFSTLEIQRTEQGDSAMYLCASVSGGANEQFFGPGTRLTVL.

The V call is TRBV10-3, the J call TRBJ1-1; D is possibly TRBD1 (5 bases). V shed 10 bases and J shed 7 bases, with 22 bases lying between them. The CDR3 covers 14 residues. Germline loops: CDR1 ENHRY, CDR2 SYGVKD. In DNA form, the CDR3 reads TGTGCCACCCTATGGGGCGAGAGTAAAGGTGAAGCTTTCTTT. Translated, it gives CATLWGESKGEAFF.

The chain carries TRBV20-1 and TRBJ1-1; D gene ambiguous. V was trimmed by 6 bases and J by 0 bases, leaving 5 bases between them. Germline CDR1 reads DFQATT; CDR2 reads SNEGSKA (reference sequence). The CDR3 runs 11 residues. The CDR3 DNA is TGCAGTGCCACAATGAACACTGAAGCTTTCTTT. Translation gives CSATMNTEAFF.

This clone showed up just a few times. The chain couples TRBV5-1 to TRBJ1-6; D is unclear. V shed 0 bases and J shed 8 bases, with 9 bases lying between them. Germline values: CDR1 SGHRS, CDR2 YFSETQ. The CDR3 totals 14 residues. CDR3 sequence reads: CASSLDSTYSPLHF. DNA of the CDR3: TGCGCCAGCAGCTTGGACAGCACCTATTCACCCCTCCACTTT.

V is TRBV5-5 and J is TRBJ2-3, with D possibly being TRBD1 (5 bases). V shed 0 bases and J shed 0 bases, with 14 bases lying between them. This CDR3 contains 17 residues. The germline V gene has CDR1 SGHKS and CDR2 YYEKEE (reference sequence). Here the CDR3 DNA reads TGTGCCAGCAGCTTGGAAGTAGGGGCGACAAGCACAGATACGCAGTATTTT. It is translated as CASSLEVGATSTDTQYF. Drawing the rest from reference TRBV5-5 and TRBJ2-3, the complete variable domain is DAGVTQSPTHLIKTRGQQVTLRCSPISGHKSVSWYQQVLGQGPQFIFQYYEKEERGRGNFPDRFSARQFPNYSSELNVNALLLGDSALYLCASSLEVGATSTDTQYFGPGTRLTVL.

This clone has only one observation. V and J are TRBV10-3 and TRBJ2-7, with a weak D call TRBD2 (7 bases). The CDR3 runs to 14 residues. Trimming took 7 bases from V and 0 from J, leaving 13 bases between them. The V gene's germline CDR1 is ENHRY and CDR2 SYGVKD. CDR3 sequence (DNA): TGTGCCATCAAAAAGGGAGGGGGCTCCTACGAGCAGTACTTC. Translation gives CAIKKGGGSYEQYF.

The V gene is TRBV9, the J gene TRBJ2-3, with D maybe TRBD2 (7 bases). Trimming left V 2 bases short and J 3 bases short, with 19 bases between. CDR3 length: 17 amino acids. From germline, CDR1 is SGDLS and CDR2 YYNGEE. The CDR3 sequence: CASSVRGGALRTDTQYF. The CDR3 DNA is TGTGCCAGCAGCGTTAGAGGGGGGGCGTTGAGGACAGATACGCAGTATTTT.

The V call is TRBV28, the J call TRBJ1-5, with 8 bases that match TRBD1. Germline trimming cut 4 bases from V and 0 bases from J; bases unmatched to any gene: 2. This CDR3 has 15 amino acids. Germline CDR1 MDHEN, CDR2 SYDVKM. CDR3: CASSSGQASNQPQHF. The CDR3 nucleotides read TGTGCCAGCAGTTCGGGACAGGCTAGCAATCAGCCCCAGCATTTT.

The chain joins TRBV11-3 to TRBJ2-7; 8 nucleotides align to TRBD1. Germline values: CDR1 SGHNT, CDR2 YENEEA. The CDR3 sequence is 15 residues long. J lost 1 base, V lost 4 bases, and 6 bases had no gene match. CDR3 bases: TGTGCCAGCAGCTACCGGGACAGGCGATCCTACGAGCAGTACTTC. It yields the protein CASSYRDRRSYEQYF.

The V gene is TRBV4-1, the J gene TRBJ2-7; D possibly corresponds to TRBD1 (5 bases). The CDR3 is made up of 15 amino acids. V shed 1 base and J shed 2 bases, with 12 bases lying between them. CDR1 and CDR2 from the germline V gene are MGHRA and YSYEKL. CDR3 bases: TGCGCCAGCAGCCAAGCGGCCAGGGCAGCCTACGAGCAGTACTTC. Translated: CASSQAARAAYEQYF.

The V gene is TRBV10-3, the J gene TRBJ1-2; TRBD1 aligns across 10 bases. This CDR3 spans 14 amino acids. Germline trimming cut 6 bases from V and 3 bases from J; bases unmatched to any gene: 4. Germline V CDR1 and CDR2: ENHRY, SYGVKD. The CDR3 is CAIRGQGSDYGYTF. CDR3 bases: TGTGCCATCAGGGGACAGGGGTCTGACTATGGCTACACCTTC.

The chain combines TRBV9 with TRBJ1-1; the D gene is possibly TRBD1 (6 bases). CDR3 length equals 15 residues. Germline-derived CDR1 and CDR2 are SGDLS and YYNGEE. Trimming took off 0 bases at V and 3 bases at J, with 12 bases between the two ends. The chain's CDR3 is CASSVAVGAYTEAFF. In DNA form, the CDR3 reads TGTGCCAGCAGCGTAGCTGTGGGGGCGTACACTGAAGCTTTCTTT.

The DNA of the CDR3 is TGCGCCAGCAGCTTGGTAGGGGAAGAGACCCAGTACTTC. Translating it yields CASSLVGEETQYF. V and J are TRBV5-1 and TRBJ2-5; D might be TRBD1 (5 bases). Germline CDR1 and CDR2: SGHRS and YFSETQ. Trimming cost V 0 bases and J 3 bases, with 6 bases left between them. This CDR3 spans 13 amino acids.

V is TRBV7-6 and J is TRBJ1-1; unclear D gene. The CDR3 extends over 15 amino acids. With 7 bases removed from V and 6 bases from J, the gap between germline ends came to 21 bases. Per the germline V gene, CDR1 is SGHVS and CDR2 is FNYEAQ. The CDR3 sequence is CASTPVEGSGSEAFF. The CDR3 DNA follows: TGTGCCAGCACCCCGGTAGAGGGCTCGGGGTCTGAAGCTTTCTTT.

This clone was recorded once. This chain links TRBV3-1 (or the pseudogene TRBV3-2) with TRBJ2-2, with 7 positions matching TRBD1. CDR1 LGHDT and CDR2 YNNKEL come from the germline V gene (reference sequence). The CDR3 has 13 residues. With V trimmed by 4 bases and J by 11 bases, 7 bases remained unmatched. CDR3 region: CASSPSGTAELFF. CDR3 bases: TGTGCCAGCAGCCCATCCGGGACAGCAGAGCTGTTTTTT.